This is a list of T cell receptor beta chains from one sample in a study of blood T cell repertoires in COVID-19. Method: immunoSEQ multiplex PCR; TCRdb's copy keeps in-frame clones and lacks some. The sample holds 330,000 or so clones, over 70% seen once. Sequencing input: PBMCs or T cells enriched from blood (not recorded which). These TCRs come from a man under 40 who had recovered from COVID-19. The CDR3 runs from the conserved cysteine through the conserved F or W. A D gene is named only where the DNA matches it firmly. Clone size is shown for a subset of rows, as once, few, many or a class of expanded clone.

CDR3 protein: CASSLTQDRSEQFF; CDR3 DNA: TGTGCCAGCAGTCTCACACAGGATCGGAGTGAGCAGTTCTTC; J gene: TRBJ2-1; CDR3 length: 14; V gene: TRBV28; D gene: .; clone size: .
CDR3 protein: CAISPNEGGPGEQYF; CDR3 DNA: TGTGCCATCAGCCCAAACGAGGGGGGGCCGGGCGAGCAGTACTTC; J gene: TRBJ2-7; CDR3 length: 15; V gene: TRBV10-3; D gene: .; clone size: .
CDR3 protein: CATSRDREGRPLHF; CDR3 DNA: TGTGCCACCAGCCGAGACAGGGAAGGACGACCCCTCCACTTT; J gene: TRBJ1-6; CDR3 length: 14; V gene: TRBV15; D gene: TRBD1; clone size: few
CDR3 protein: CAAPDRATGELFF; CDR3 DNA: TGTGCCGCCCCGGACAGGGCCACCGGGGAGCTGTTTTTT; J gene: TRBJ2-2; CDR3 length: 13; V gene: TRBV28; D gene: TRBD1; clone size: .
CDR3 protein: CASSEALPYRERLFDTNEKLFF; CDR3 DNA: TGTGCCAGCAGTGAAGCTCTACCATACAGGGAAAGGTTGTTTGATACTAATGAAAAACTGTTTTTT; J gene: TRBJ1-4; CDR3 length: 22; V gene: TRBV2; D gene: .; clone size: few
CDR3 protein: CPTTTRQGPGELFF; CDR3 DNA: TGTCCCACCACCACACGACAGGGGCCCGGGGAGCTGTTTTTT; J gene: TRBJ2-2; CDR3 length: 14; V gene: TRBV9; D gene: TRBD1; clone size: .
CDR3 protein: CASSPSGQSRSYEQYF; CDR3 DNA: TGTGCCAGCAGCCCGTCAGGACAGAGCAGGTCCTACGAGCAGTACTTC; J gene: TRBJ2-7; CDR3 length: 16; V gene: TRBV13; D gene: .; clone size: .
CDR3 protein: CASRGPFGYTF; CDR3 DNA: TGTGCCAGCAGGGGCCCGTTCGGCTACACCTTC; J gene: TRBJ1-2; CDR3 length: 11; V gene: TRBV2; D gene: .; clone size: few
CDR3 protein: CATSTQGQGNQPQHF; CDR3 DNA: TGTGCCACCAGCACCCAGGGGCAGGGCAATCAGCCCCAGCATTTT; J gene: TRBJ1-5; CDR3 length: 15; V gene: TRBV15; D gene: .; clone size: .
CDR3 protein: CASSSPGLPYEQYF; CDR3 DNA: TGTGCCAGCAGTTCCCCGGGACTCCCATACGAGCAGTACTTC; J gene: TRBJ2-7; CDR3 length: 14; V gene: TRBV28; D gene: .; clone size: .
CDR3 protein: CASSFPGSTGELFF; CDR3 DNA: TGCGCCAGCAGCTTTCCAGGAAGTACCGGGGAGCTGTTTTTT; J gene: TRBJ2-2; CDR3 length: 14; V gene: TRBV5-1; D gene: .; clone size: .
CDR3 protein: CASSRGLVGLSSYNEQFF; CDR3 DNA: TGTGCCAGCAGCCGTGGACTAGTCGGTCTTAGCTCCTACAATGAGCAGTTCTTC; J gene: TRBJ2-1; CDR3 length: 18; V gene: TRBV7-2; D gene: TRBD2; clone size: .
CDR3 protein: CASSYSAGAYEQYF; CDR3 DNA: TGTGCCAGCAGTTACTCCGCGGGTGCCTACGAGCAGTACTTC; J gene: TRBJ2-7; CDR3 length: 14; V gene: TRBV6-5; D gene: .; clone size: once
CDR3 protein: CATSAPGGGNEQFF; CDR3 DNA: TGTGCCACCAGTGCCCCGGGGGGGGGCAATGAGCAGTTCTTC; J gene: TRBJ2-1; CDR3 length: 14; V gene: TRBV24-1; D gene: TRBD2; clone size: .
CDR3 protein: CASSSDRFGVSYEQYF; CDR3 DNA: TGCGCCAGCAGCTCGGACAGGTTCGGGGTTTCCTACGAGCAGTACTTC; J gene: TRBJ2-7; CDR3 length: 16; V gene: TRBV5-1; D gene: TRBD1; clone size: .
CDR3 protein: CASSERAGGRGDTQYF; CDR3 DNA: TGTGCCAGCAGTGAACGAGCGGGGGGGCGTGGAGATACGCAGTATTTT; J gene: TRBJ2-3; CDR3 length: 16; V gene: TRBV2; D gene: TRBD2; clone size: .
CDR3 protein: CASSSRVTGELFF; CDR3 DNA: TGTGCCAGCAGTTCCAGGGTTACCGGGGAGCTGTTTTTT; J gene: TRBJ2-2; CDR3 length: 13; V gene: TRBV27; D gene: .; clone size: few
CDR3 protein: CASSFRQNSPLHF; CDR3 DNA: TGTGCCAGCAGCTTTAGACAGAATTCACCCCTCCACTTT; J gene: TRBJ1-6; CDR3 length: 13; V gene: TRBV7-2; D gene: .; clone size: .
CDR3 protein: CASSLDGTGYQPQHF; CDR3 DNA: TGTGCCAGCAGCTTAGACGGGACAGGGTACCAGCCCCAGCATTTT; J gene: TRBJ1-5; CDR3 length: 15; V gene: TRBV7-9; D gene: TRBD1; clone size: .
CDR3 protein: CASSLGGIQEQFF; CDR3 DNA: TGTGCCAGCAGCTTAGGTGGCATCCAGGAGCAGTTCTTC; J gene: TRBJ2-1; CDR3 length: 13; V gene: TRBV11-3; D gene: .; clone size: .
CDR3 protein: CASAVRGNQPQHF; CDR3 DNA: TGTGCCAGCGCGGTTCGGGGCAATCAGCCCCAGCATTTT; J gene: TRBJ1-5; CDR3 length: 13; V gene: TRBV7-9; D gene: .; clone size: .
CDR3 protein: CASSQWKLRDRGLLGSGNTIYF; CDR3 DNA: TGCGCCAGCAGCCAATGGAAACTGCGGGACAGGGGGTTATTGGGCTCTGGAAACACCATATATTTT; J gene: TRBJ1-3; CDR3 length: 22; V gene: TRBV5-1; D gene: TRBD1; clone size: .
CDR3 protein: CASSLRGLGGTDTQYF; CDR3 DNA: TGTGCCAGCAGCCTTAGGGGGTTGGGGGGCACAGATACGCAGTATTTT; J gene: TRBJ2-3; CDR3 length: 16; V gene: TRBV7-3; D gene: .; clone size: .
CDR3 protein: CASGRQGDSPLHF; CDR3 DNA: TGTGCCAGCGGACGACAGGGGGATTCACCCCTCCACTTT; J gene: TRBJ1-6; CDR3 length: 13; V gene: TRBV7-2; D gene: TRBD1; clone size: .
CDR3 protein: CASRAEGASYEQYF; CDR3 DNA: TGTGCCAGCAGGGCGGAGGGGGCTTCCTACGAGCAGTACTTC; J gene: TRBJ2-7; CDR3 length: 14; V gene: TRBV6-5; D gene: .; clone size: .
CDR3 protein: CASRLIRGRRNQPQHF; CDR3 DNA: TGTGCCAGCAGGCTTATCAGGGGGCGTCGTAATCAGCCCCAGCATTTT; J gene: TRBJ1-5; CDR3 length: 16; V gene: TRBV7-9; D gene: TRBD1; clone size: .
CDR3 protein: CASSLDPVQGAGGNQPQHF; CDR3 DNA: TGTGCCAGCAGCTTAGATCCCGTACAGGGGGCAGGGGGCAATCAGCCCCAGCATTTT; J gene: TRBJ1-5; CDR3 length: 19; V gene: TRBV7-9; D gene: TRBD1; clone size: once